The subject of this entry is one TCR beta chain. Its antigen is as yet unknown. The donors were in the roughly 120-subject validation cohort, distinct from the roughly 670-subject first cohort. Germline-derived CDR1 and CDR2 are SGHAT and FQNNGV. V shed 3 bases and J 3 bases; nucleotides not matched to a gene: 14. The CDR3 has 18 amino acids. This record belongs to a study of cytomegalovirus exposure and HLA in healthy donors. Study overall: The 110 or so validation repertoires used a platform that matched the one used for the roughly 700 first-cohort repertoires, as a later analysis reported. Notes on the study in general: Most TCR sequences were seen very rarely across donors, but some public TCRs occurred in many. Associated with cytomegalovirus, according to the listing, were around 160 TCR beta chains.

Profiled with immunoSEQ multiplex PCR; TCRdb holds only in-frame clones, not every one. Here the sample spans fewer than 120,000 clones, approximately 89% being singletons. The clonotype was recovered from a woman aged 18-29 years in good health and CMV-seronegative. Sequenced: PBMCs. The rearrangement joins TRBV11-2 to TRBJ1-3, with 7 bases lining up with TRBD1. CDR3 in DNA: TGTGCCAGCAGCTTTCGAAACTACCGGGACAGATTTGGAAACACCATATATTTT. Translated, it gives CASSFRNYRDRFGNTIYF.